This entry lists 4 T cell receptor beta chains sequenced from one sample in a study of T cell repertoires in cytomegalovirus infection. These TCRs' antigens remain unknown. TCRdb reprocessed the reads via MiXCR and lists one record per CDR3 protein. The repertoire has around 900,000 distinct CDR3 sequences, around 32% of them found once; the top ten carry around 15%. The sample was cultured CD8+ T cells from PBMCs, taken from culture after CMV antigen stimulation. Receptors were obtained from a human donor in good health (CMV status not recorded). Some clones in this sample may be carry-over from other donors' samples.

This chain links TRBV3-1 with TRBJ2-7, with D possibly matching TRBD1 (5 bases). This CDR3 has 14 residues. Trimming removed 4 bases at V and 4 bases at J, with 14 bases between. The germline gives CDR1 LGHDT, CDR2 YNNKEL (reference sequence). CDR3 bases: TGTGCCAGCAGCCCTACACTGCAGGGTTACGAGCAGTACGTC. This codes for CASSPTLQGYEQYV.

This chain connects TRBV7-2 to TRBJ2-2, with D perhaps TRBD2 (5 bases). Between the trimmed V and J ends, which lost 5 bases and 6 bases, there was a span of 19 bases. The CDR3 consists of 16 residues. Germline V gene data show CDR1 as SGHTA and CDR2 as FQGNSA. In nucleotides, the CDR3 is TGTGCCAGCAGCGCTATACTAGGGCGCGGGTCCGGGGAGCTGTTTTTT. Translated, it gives CASSAILGRGSGELFF.

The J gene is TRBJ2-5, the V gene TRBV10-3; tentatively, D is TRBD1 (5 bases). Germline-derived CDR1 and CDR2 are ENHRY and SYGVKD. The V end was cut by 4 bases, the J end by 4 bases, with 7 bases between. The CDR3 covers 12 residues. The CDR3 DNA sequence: TGTGCCATCAGTGGAGACAGAGAGACCCAGTACTTC. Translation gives CAISGDRETQYF.

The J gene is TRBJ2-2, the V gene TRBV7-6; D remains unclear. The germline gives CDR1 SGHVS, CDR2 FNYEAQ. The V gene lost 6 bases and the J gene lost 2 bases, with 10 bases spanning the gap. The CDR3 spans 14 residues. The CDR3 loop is CASRIDYNTGELFF. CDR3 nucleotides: TGTGCCAGCAGAATTGATTATAACACCGGGGAGCTGTTTTTT.